The sequence of this TCR beta chain was determined in a study of a mutant IDH1 vaccine in newly diagnosed glioma. In the study overall: At weeks 1, 3, 5, 7, 11, 15, 19 and 23, patients received a vaccination, eight in all. It was radiotherapy, temozolomide, or both that patients received previously, with most receiving both. The treated group averaged 40.4 years old and was about 60% male, about 40% female.

Assay: immunoSEQ multiplex PCR; the TCRdb copy retains only in-frame clones and omits some. The table has approximately 25,000 clones, around 77% seen once; the top ten hold 9% to 10%. Time point indicated: week 11, during vaccination. A 20-mer mutant IDH1 peptide at 300 ug was injected subcutaneously with topical imiquimod. Details on this clone: The antigen remains undetermined.

The CDR3 is 14 amino acids. CDR1 is SNHLY, CDR2 FYNNEI, per germline. V was pared by 1 base and J by 7 bases, with 10 bases between. The chain employs TRBV2 and TRBJ1-4; D might be TRBD1 (5 bases). The TCR was taken from a woman between 18 and 29 years old with glioma. The material was PBMCs, obtained from a glioma patient whose treatment included an IDH1 peptide vaccine. The CDR3 DNA follows: TGTGCCAGCAGTGAAGGGGGCAGAGCTGAAAAACTGTTTTTT. This translates into CASSEGGRAEKLFF.